One sample yielded the 20 T cell receptor beta chains listed below, sequenced in a study of shared clonotypes between healthy human individuals. TCRdb's table, derived via immunoSEQ multiplex PCR, lists solely in-frame clones and lacks some. This sample has around 1.4 million clones, with about 98.5% found just once. Material: naive CD4+ T cells sorted from blood. Subset given: CD45RA+ positively selected. The origin of the receptors is a man under 40 in good health.

The V gene is TRBV9, the J gene TRBJ2-5; a weak D match, TRBD1 (6 bases). Trimming stripped 5 bases from V and 3 bases from J, with 11 bases between. CDR3 length: 13 residues. Per the germline V gene, CDR1 is SGDLS and CDR2 is YYNGEE. The CDR3 DNA sequence: TGTGCCAGCAGTACAGGGTTGAAAGAGACCCAGTACTTC. Amino acids: CASSTGLKETQYF.

In its sample, this clone was seen once. This rearrangement joins TRBV4-1 to TRBJ2-7, with 8 bases fitting TRBD1. Germline loops: CDR1 MGHRA, CDR2 YSYEKL. The CDR3 sequence is 14 residues long. Trimming cost V 4 bases and J 3 bases; bases outside gene matches: 5. CDR3 nucleotides: TGCGCCAGCAGCCGGCCACAGGGGGACTACGAGCAGTACTTC. Translation gives CASSRPQGDYEQYF.

The chain carries TRBV4-2 and TRBJ2-3; 10 bases agree with TRBD2. The CDR3 is 18 amino acids. The V and J ends lost 4 bases and 1 base, in that order; junction bases with no gene match: 11. Germline CDR1 is LGHNA and CDR2 is YNFKEQ. This CDR3 is CASSRYLAGGSGTDTQYF. CDR3 in DNA: TGTGCCAGCAGCCGATACTTAGCGGGAGGCTCTGGCACAGATACGCAGTATTTT.

V is TRBV7-9 and J is TRBJ2-1; no clear D gene. Looked up from germline, CDR1 is SEHNR and CDR2 is FQNEAQ (reference sequence). There are 17 residues in the CDR3. The V gene lost 2 bases and the J gene lost 2 bases, with 16 bases spanning the gap. CDR3 DNA sequence: TGTGCCAGCAGCTTACCCAAATTAGGTGAGCCCTACAATGAGCAGTTCTTC. Residues: CASSLPKLGEPYNEQFF.

The V call is TRBV7-2, the J call TRBJ1-2; the D is unclear. Germline-derived CDR1 and CDR2 are SGHTA and FQGNSA. Trimming shortened V by 3 bases and J by 9 bases, and 11 bases separated the two germline ends. The CDR3 is 12 amino acids. CDR3: CASSLGRRSYTF. In DNA, the CDR3 is TGTGCCAGCAGCTTGGGGAGGCGGAGCTACACCTTC.

The chain joins TRBV18 to TRBJ2-3, with a tentative D call TRBD2 (5 bases). This CDR3 is 16 amino acids long. V lost 3 bases, J lost 2 bases, and 15 bases lay in between. Germline CDR1 is KGHSH and CDR2 is LQKENI. CDR3 DNA sequence: TGTGCCAGCTCACCCCTGAGGGTAGCCGCCACAGATACGCAGTATTTT. This codes for CASSPLRVAATDTQYF.

DNA for the CDR3: TGTGCCAGCAGTTTATTAGTCCGGACAGGCGGAGCTTTCTTT. Residues: CASSLLVRTGGAFF. The genes are TRBV28 and TRBJ1-1; 7 bases map to TRBD1. The CDR3 has 14 residues. CDR1 and CDR2 from the germline V gene are MDHEN and SYDVKM. V was clipped by 1 base and J by 10 bases; unmatched bases: 9.

This chain links TRBV5-1 with TRBJ1-1; D not certain. There are 13 residues in the CDR3. V was trimmed by 1 base and J by 8 bases, leaving 12 bases between them. In germline, CDR1 is SGHRS, CDR2 YFSETQ. The DNA of the CDR3 is TGCGCCAGCAGCTTGTCCACACCCATAGAAGCTTTCTTT. Translated, it gives CASSLSTPIEAFF.

V is TRBV7-2 and J is TRBJ2-1; TRBD2 matches at 9 bases. CDR1 and CDR2 (germline): SGHTA, FQGNSA. This CDR3 is 16 amino acids long. V lost 5 bases and J lost 3; bases outside the gene matches: 8. The CDR3 here is CASSPKTSGSYNEQFF. The CDR3 bases are TGTGCCAGCAGCCCAAAGACTAGCGGAAGCTACAATGAGCAGTTCTTC.

This chain connects TRBV7-9 to TRBJ1-1, with D perhaps TRBD1 (6 bases). Trimming stripped 8 bases from V and 11 bases from J, with 15 bases between. Germline-derived CDR1 and CDR2 are SEHNR and FQNEAQ (reference sequence). The CDR3 has 11 amino acids. The chain's CDR3 is CASQFRDIAFF. The CDR3 coding sequence is TGTGCCAGCCAATTCCGGGACATTGCTTTCTTT.

The chain recombines TRBV10-3 with TRBJ1-5, with 8 bases matching TRBD1. The CDR3 extends over 14 amino acids. V lost 4 bases, J lost 6 bases, and 5 bases stayed unmatched. CDR1 and CDR2 from the germline V gene are ENHRY and SYGVKD. CDR3 protein: CAISADRAFQPQHF. DNA of the CDR3: TGTGCCATCAGTGCGGACAGGGCATTTCAGCCCCAGCATTTT.

This chain uses TRBV4-2 with TRBJ1-1; 9 positions match TRBD1. The CDR3 has 17 residues. Germline assignment: CDR1 LGHNA and CDR2 YNFKEQ. After removal of 0 bases from V and 0 bases from J, the junction contained 5 bases not matched to a gene. CDR3 sequence: CASSQERDRAVNTEAFF. The CDR3 coding sequence is TGTGCCAGCAGCCAAGAAAGGGACAGGGCAGTGAACACTGAAGCTTTCTTT.

The V gene is TRBV10-2, the J gene TRBJ2-1; D is unresolved. Per the germline V gene, CDR1 is WSHSY and CDR2 is SAAADI. V was clipped by 2 bases and J by 5 bases, with 4 bases between them. This CDR3 comprises 12 residues. CDR3 nucleotide sequence: TGCGCCAGCAGTGAGCCAAACAATGAGCAGTTCTTC. Translating gives CASSEPNNEQFF.

The genes are TRBV27 and TRBJ2-3, with TRBD1 identical over 7 bases. Trimming at V came to 3 bases and at J to 4 bases, leaving 7 bases not matched to a gene. CDR3 length: 15 residues. Germline lookup yields CDR1 MNHEY and CDR2 SMNVEV (reference sequence). This CDR3 is CASSFDRVGADTQYF. DNA for the CDR3: TGTGCCAGCAGTTTTGACAGGGTAGGGGCAGATACGCAGTATTTT.

In the case of this clone: Other DNA sequences in the same sample also yield this CDR3. CDR3: CASSLQGGNEKLFF. In DNA form, the CDR3 reads TGCGCCAGCAGCCTACAGGGGGGGAATGAAAAACTGTTTTTT. This chain connects TRBV5-1 to TRBJ1-4; 8 bases align to TRBD1. The CDR3 is 14 amino acids. Germline V CDR1 and CDR2: SGHRS, YFSETQ. V gave up 4 bases and J gave up 5 bases; unmatched junction bases: 4.

A word on this clone: Different DNA sequences within this sample yield the same CDR3. The chain is built from TRBV11-2 and TRBJ2-7; D might be TRBD1 (5 bases). CDR3 length: 12 residues. Per germline, CDR1 SGHAT and CDR2 FQNNGV. V was shortened by 2 bases and J by 3 bases, with 5 bases between the two germline ends. This CDR3 is CASSLRGYEQYF. In DNA form, the CDR3 reads TGTGCCAGCAGCTTAAGGGGCTACGAGCAGTACTTC.

As regards this clone: Within the sample, other DNA sequences also encode this same CDR3. The chain uses TRBV28 and TRBJ2-3; D is ambiguous. CDR1 and CDR2 (germline): MDHEN, SYDVKM. The CDR3 has 12 residues. The V end was cut by 3 bases, the J end by 3 bases, with 4 bases between. The DNA for the CDR3 is TGTGCCAGCAGTTTCTCGACAGATACGCAGTATTTT. This encodes CASSFSTDTQYF. The full variable domain, completed using reference TRBV28 and TRBJ2-3, is DVKVTQSSRYLVKRTGEKVFLECVQDMDHENMFWYRQDPGLGLRLIYFSYDVKMKEKGDIPEGYSVSREKKERFSLILESASTNQTSMYLCASSFSTDTQYFGPGTRLTVL.

A remark on this clone: The identical CDR3 is also encoded by other nucleotide sequences in the sample. The chain links TRBV2 to TRBJ1-2; D perhaps matches TRBD1 (5 bases). The CDR3 has 12 residues. V gave up 4 bases and J gave up 6 bases, with 9 bases separating them. CDR1 is SNHLY and CDR2 is FYNNEI in the germline V gene. The CDR3: CASSGQGDGYTF. CDR3 sequence (DNA): TGTGCCAGCAGTGGGCAGGGTGATGGCTACACCTTC.

The chain combines TRBV4-2 with TRBJ2-1; TRBD2 matches at 7 bases. Per germline, CDR1 LGHNA and CDR2 YNFKEQ. V trimming: 4 bases; J trimming: 0 bases; junction bases outside the gene matches: 9. The CDR3 loop spans 17 amino acids. CDR3 sequence: CASSPASSGSSYNEQFF. The CDR3 nucleotides are TGTGCCAGCAGCCCAGCTTCTAGCGGTAGCTCCTACAATGAGCAGTTCTTC.

The chain joins TRBV28 to TRBJ2-1; 8 bases map to TRBD1. This CDR3 region has 13 residues. Trimming at V came to 7 bases and at J to 6 bases, leaving 5 bases not matched to a gene. Germline-derived CDR1 and CDR2 are MDHEN and SYDVKM. The CDR3 spells CASMPGGLNEQFF. DNA for the CDR3: TGTGCCAGCATGCCAGGGGGCCTCAATGAGCAGTTCTTC.